This TCR beta chain was documented in a study of blood T cell repertoires in COVID-19. Study information: Collection of acute and convalescent COVID-19 samples took place in the United States, Italy and Spain.

Looked up from germline, CDR1 is WSHSY and CDR2 is SAAADI. CDR3 length: 14 amino acids. Trimming took 7 bases from V and 8 from J; bases not matched to a gene: 6. Participants' own reports of clinical history determined their cohort assignment. Original processing notes: Amplification of reference gene primers was used by the study to estimate nucleated cell counts. Sequencing was performed with immunoSEQ multiplex PCR; in TCRdb, only in-frame clones are kept and a portion is missing. Clone size and V and J calls were adopted from that table, with D and trimming inferred from the DNA. Here the sample spans about 430,000 clones, 80% to 90% being singletons.

This receptor was identified in a man aged 25-45 years who had recovered from COVID-19. Sequencing used PBMCs or T cells enriched from blood (not recorded which). This chain connects TRBV10-2 to TRBJ2-1, with 12 positions matching TRBD2. The CDR3 protein is CASMTSGSLDEQFF. CDR3 coding DNA: TGCGCCAGCATGACTAGCGGGAGCCTAGATGAGCAGTTCTTC.